Listed below are T cell receptor beta chains from one sample, sequenced in a study of memory CD4+ T cells and cytomegalovirus serostatus. Produced via immunoSEQ multiplex PCR; TCRdb's table is partial and in-frame only. The profile shows about 60,000 clones, less than 80% of them singletons. Sequencing input: memory CD4+ T cells from blood. All receptors derive from an adult in good health and CMV-seronegative. CDR3s include the opening cysteine and the closing phenylalanine or tryptophan. The D gene is left open where the match is weak. Clone size is given for some rows only: seen once, a few or many times, or a class if the clone is expanded.

d_call	v_call	j_call	clone_size	cdr3_aa	cdr3_nt
-	TRBV7-9	TRBJ1-1	-	CASSHPRRETEAFF	TGTGCCAGCAGCCACCCCAGGAGGGAAACTGAAGCTTTCTTT
-	TRBV7-6	TRBJ1-5	-	CASSLDLEGPQHF	TGTGCCAGCAGCTTAGATCTTGAGGGGCCCCAGCATTTT
-	TRBV7-9	TRBJ1-2	-	CASIRAESPNYGYTF	TGTGCCAGCATCAGGGCAGAATCTCCTAACTATGGCTACACCTTC
-	TRBV5-1	TRBJ1-1	-	CASRQGLNTEAFF	TGCGCCAGCAGACAGGGTTTGAACACTGAAGCTTTCTTT
TRBD1	TRBV29-1	TRBJ2-2	-	CSGTQGASTGELFF	TGCAGCGGAACCCAGGGGGCGAGCACCGGGGAGCTGTTTTTT
TRBD2	TRBV5-1	TRBJ2-5	once	CASKTSPGGEETQYF	TGCGCTAGCAAAACGTCACCCGGGGGGGAAGAGACCCAGTACTTC
TRBD2	TRBV7-9	TRBJ2-3	-	CASSFGGRADTQYF	TGTGCCAGCAGCTTCGGCGGGAGGGCAGATACGCAGTATTTT
TRBD2	TRBV29-1	TRBJ2-7	-	CSVDTGGGYEQYF	TGCAGCGTTGACACGGGAGGGGGTTACGAGCAGTACTTC
-	TRBV6-5	TRBJ2-1	-	CASSARVNNEQFF	TGTGCCAGCAGTGCGAGGGTAAACAATGAGCAGTTCTTC
-	TRBV28	TRBJ2-2	-	CASSFQRRNTGELFF	TGTGCCAGCAGTTTCCAGCGGCGGAACACCGGGGAGCTGTTTTTT
-	TRBV7-8	TRBJ1-4	few	CASSLGIRGGGEKLFF	TGTGCCAGCAGCTTAGGCATCCGAGGGGGTGGGGAAAAACTGTTTTTT
TRBD1	TRBV5-4	TRBJ1-1	-	CASSSGGQGRTEAFF	TGTGCCAGCAGCTCGGGGGGACAGGGAAGGACTGAAGCTTTCTTT
-	TRBV5-1	TRBJ2-5	-	CASSTNPGGGTVQETQYF	TGCGCCAGCAGCACGAACCCGGGGGGCGGGACCGTCCAAGAGACCCAGTACTTC
-	TRBV5-1	TRBJ1-1	-	CASSATQGSSIRTEAFF	TGCGCCAGCAGCGCGACACAGGGATCCTCGATCCGCACTGAAGCTTTCTTT
TRBD1	TRBV5-1	TRBJ2-2	-	CASSLGDRAKARAGELFF	TGCGCCAGCAGCTTGGGGGACAGGGCCAAGGCGAGAGCCGGGGAGCTGTTTTTT
TRBD2	TRBV7-8	TRBJ2-1	-	CASSSGGAMDEQFF	TGTGCCAGCAGCTCGGGGGGGGCGATGGATGAGCAGTTCTTC
TRBD2	TRBV28	TRBJ2-2	-	CASTGTSGRPGTGELFF	TGTGCCAGCACCGGGACTAGCGGGAGGCCGGGAACCGGGGAGCTGTTTTTT
TRBD2	TRBV27	TRBJ2-1	once	CASSFMTSGNRNEQFF	TGTGCCAGCAGTTTCATGACTAGCGGGAATCGTAATGAGCAGTTCTTC
TRBD1	TRBV19	TRBJ1-2	-	CASSIGQGEYGYTF	TGTGCCAGTAGTATAGGACAGGGGGAGTATGGCTACACCTTC
TRBD2	TRBV9	TRBJ2-1	-	CASSAGTTLYNEQFF	TGTGCCAGCAGCGCCGGGACTACCCTCTACAATGAGCAGTTCTTC
-	TRBV2	TRBJ1-2	few	CASSASKGYGYTF	TGTGCCAGCAGTGCCAGTAAGGGCTATGGCTACACCTTC
TRBD1	TRBV4-2	TRBJ1-1	-	CASSLYGQGGTEAFF	TGTGCCAGCAGCCTCTACGGACAGGGAGGAACTGAAGCTTTCTTT
-	TRBV5-1	TRBJ1-1	-	CATSTGPNTEAFF	TGCGCCACTTCGACAGGCCCTAACACTGAAGCTTTCTTT
-	TRBV21-1	TRBJ1-2	-	CASSKGHEVYGYTF	TGTGCCAGCAGCAAAGGCCATGAAGTCTATGGCTACACCTTC
-	TRBV5-4	TRBJ2-5	-	CAYGAGGKETQYF	TGTGCTTACGGCGCCGGCGGTAAAGAGACCCAGTACTTC
TRBD2	TRBV28	TRBJ2-7	-	CASSLSRRGVGEQYF	TGTGCCAGCAGTTTATCAAGACGGGGGGTGGGCGAGCAGTACTTC
TRBD1	TRBV5-6	TRBJ1-1	-	CASWGYGTDKAFF	TGTGCCAGCTGGGGGTACGGGACAGATAAAGCTTTCTTT
TRBD1	TRBV29-1	TRBJ2-2	few	CSAGQGDTGELFF	TGCAGCGCAGGACAGGGGGACACCGGGGAGCTGTTTTTT
-	TRBV21-1	TRBJ2-3	-	CASSKGADTDTQYF	TGTGCCAGCAGCAAAGGTGCCGACACAGATACGCAGTATTTT
TRBD1	TRBV27	TRBJ1-1	-	CASRSGTGVLNTEAFF	TGTGCCAGCAGGTCCGGGACAGGGGTTTTGAACACTGAAGCTTTCTTT
TRBD2	TRBV14	TRBJ2-1	-	CASSRSSGIYNEQFF	TGTGCCAGCAGCCGATCTAGCGGGATTTACAATGAGCAGTTCTTC
-	TRBV7-6	TRBJ2-3	-	CASSLFGEQDTQYF	TGTGCCAGCAGCTTATTTGGGGAACAAGATACGCAGTATTTT
-	TRBV6-7	TRBJ1-1	-	CASSGPYPFASTEAFF	TGTGCCAGCAGTGGGCCCTATCCATTCGCCTCCACTGAAGCTTTCTTT
TRBD1	TRBV2	TRBJ2-7	-	CASSAGQGSYEQYF	TGTGCCAGCAGCGCGGGACAGGGCTCCTACGAGCAGTACTTC
TRBD1	TRBV6-6	TRBJ2-1	-	CASSREGQGPYEQFF	TGTGCCAGCAGTAGGGAGGGACAGGGGCCCTATGAGCAGTTCTTC